This TCR beta chain comes out of a study of CD4+ T cells in melanoma. This clone is medium-sized by share. Measured with immunoSEQ multiplex PCR; TCRdb has only the in-frame clones, and not every one. This sample carries approximately 14,000 clones, 60% to 75% of them seen once, and the ten largest clones take approximately 11%. Deletions cut 6 bases from V and 10 bases from J, with 21 bases between. CDR3 length: 15 amino acids. Germline assignment: CDR1 SGHVS and CDR2 FQNEAQ. Sequenced material: cells from a culture (not recorded whether cultured in vitro). The chain employs TRBV7-8 and TRBJ1-4; possible D gene TRBD1, 6 bases. The sequence came from a human donor with melanoma. CDR3: CASSELRDTAGKLFF. The CDR3 bases are TGTGCCAGCAGTGAACTCCGGGACACAGCTGGAAAACTGTTTTTT.